The T cell receptor (beta chain) described here comes from a study of blood T cell repertoires in COVID-19. Whole-study context: The United States, Italy and Spain provided the acute and convalescent COVID-19 samples. PBMCs, B-cell-depleted T cells, or T cells were the source of the cDNA or gDNA that made up the material.

Seattle's cohort entered during active infection and was followed longitudinally. Profiling relied on immunoSEQ multiplex PCR, and the TCRdb table lists in-frame clones only, not all of them. The profile covers roughly 570,000 clones, with around nine tenths appearing a single time and roughly 7.4% taken by the ten largest. The sample comprised peripheral blood. This clonotype was sampled from a woman aged 50 to 65 with COVID-19, enrolled during active disease.

The CDR3 nucleotides are TGTGCCAGCAGCTTAAACAGGGGATTTGGTGAAGCTTTCTTT. Its translation is CASSLNRGFGEAFF. The chain carries TRBV7-3 and TRBJ1-1, with TRBD1 identical over 7 bases. V gave up 1 base and J gave up 7 bases; unmatched junction bases: 6. The CDR3 covers 14 residues. CDR1 is SGHTA and CDR2 is FQGTGA in the germline V gene.